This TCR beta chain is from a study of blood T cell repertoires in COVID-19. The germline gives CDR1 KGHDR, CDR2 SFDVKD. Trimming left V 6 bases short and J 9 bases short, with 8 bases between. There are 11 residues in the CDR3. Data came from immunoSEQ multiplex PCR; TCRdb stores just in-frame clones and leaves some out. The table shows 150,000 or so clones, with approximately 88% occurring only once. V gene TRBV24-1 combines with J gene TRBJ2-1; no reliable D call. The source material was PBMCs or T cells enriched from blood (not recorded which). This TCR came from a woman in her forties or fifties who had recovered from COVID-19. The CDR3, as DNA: TGTGCCACCAGTCTCAGTGGTGAGCAGTTCTTC. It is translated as CATSLSGEQFF.